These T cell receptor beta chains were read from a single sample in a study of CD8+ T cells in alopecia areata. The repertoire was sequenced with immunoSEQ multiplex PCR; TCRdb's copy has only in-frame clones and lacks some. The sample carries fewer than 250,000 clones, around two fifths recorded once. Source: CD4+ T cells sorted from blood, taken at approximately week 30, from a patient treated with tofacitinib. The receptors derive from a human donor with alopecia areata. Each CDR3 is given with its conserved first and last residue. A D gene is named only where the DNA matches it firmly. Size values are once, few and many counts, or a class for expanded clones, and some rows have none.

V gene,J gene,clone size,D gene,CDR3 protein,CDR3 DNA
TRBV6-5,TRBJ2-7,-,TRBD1,CASRRPGQGYEQYF,TGTGCCAGCAGGCGGCCGGGACAGGGATACGAGCAGTACTTC
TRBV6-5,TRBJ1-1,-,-,CASSSTITTPNTEAFF,TGTGCCAGCAGTTCAACCATAACGACACCGAACACTGAAGCTTTCTTT
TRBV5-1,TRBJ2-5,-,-,CASSLDHQETQYF,TGCGCCAGCAGCTTGGACCACCAAGAGACCCAGTACTTC
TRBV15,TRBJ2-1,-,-,CATSGKDREVDEQFF,TGTGCCACCAGCGGGAAGGACCGCGAAGTCGATGAGCAGTTCTTC
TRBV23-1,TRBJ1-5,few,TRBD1,CASSQSGRGPPGQPQHF,TGCGCCAGCAGTCAATCGGGCAGGGGGCCCCCAGGTCAGCCCCAGCATTTT
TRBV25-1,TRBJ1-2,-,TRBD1,CASSEPGQGRGYTF,TGTGCCAGCAGTGAACCGGGACAGGGACGTGGCTACACCTTC
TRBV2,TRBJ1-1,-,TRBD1,CASSAGQGANTEAFF,TGTGCCAGCAGTGCGGGACAGGGGGCGAACACTGAAGCTTTCTTT
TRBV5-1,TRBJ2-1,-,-,CASSYGRNEQFF,TGCGCCAGCAGCTACGGAAGAAATGAGCAGTTCTTC
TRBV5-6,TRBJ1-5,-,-,CASSFRREGPQHF,TGTGCCAGCAGCTTTAGACGCGAAGGGCCCCAGCATTTT
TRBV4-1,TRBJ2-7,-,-,CASSQTPDSYEQYF,TGCGCCAGCAGCCAGACCCCAGACTCCTACGAGCAGTACTTC
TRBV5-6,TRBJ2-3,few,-,CASSSLRGYPSGTQYF,TGTGCCAGCAGCTCGCTGCGGGGCTACCCGAGTGGTACGCAGTATTTT
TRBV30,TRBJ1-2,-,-,CAWSVRTGGYTF,TGTGCCTGGAGTGTACGAACAGGAGGCTACACCTTC
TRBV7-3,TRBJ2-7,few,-,CASSSGAGYEQYF,TGTGCCAGCAGCTCCGGGGCGGGCTACGAGCAGTACTTC
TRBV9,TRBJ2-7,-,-,CASSVDVSSYEQYF,TGTGCCAGCAGCGTAGATGTGAGCTCCTACGAGCAGTACTTC
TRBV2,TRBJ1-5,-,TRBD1,CASKREQGAEPQHF,TGTGCCAGCAAACGGGAACAGGGGGCCGAGCCCCAGCATTTT
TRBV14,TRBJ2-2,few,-,CASSRSNTGELFF,TGTGCCAGCAGCCGCTCTAACACCGGGGAGCTGTTTTTT
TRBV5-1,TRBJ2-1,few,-,CASSSVGGVGYNEQFF,TGCGCCAGCAGCTCGGTCGGGGGCGTCGGTTACAATGAGCAGTTCTTC
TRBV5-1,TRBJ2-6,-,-,CASSLNRAGANVLTF,TGCGCCAGCAGCTTGAACAGGGCTGGGGCCAACGTCCTGACTTTC
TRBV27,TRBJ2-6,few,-,CASSLLGLSPSANVLTF,TGTGCCAGCAGTTTATTAGGACTCTCCCCTAGCGCCAACGTCCTGACTTTC
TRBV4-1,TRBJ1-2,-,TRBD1,CASSQDQRQGTGGGYGYTF,TGCGCCAGCAGCCAAGATCAAAGACAGGGGACTGGCGGGGGCTATGGCTACACCTTC
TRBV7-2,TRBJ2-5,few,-,CASSLEPGKETQYF,TGTGCCAGCAGCTTAGAGCCAGGGAAGGAGACCCAGTACTTC
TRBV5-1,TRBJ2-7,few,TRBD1,CASSLASGRGREQYF,TGCGCCAGCAGCTTGGCCTCGGGAAGGGGGCGCGAGCAGTACTTC
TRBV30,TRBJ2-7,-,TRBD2,CAWRKGLARSGEQYF,TGTGCCTGGAGGAAAGGACTAGCGAGATCCGGGGAGCAGTACTTC
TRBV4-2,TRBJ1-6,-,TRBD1,CASSPTGANNSPLHF,TGTGCCAGCAGCCCTACAGGGGCTAATAATTCACCCCTCCACTTT
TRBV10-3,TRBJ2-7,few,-,CAISEFAYEQYF,TGTGCCATCAGTGAGTTCGCCTACGAGCAGTACTTC
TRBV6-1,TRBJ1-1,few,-,CASSEGWGRGNTEAFF,TGTGCCAGCAGTGAGGGCTGGGGCCGAGGGAACACTGAAGCTTTCTTT
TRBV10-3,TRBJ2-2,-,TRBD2,CAIREAGLNTGELFF,TGTGCCATCAGGGAAGCGGGGCTGAACACCGGGGAGCTGTTTTTT
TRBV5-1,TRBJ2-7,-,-,CASSSQYEQYF,TGCGCCAGCAGCTCCCAATACGAGCAGTACTTC
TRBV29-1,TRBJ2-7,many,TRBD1,CSARGRFYEQYF,TGCAGTGCAAGGGGGCGGTTTTACGAGCAGTACTTC
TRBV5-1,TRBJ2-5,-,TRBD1,CASSRNRGETQYF,TGCGCCAGCAGCCGGAACAGGGGAGAGACCCAGTACTTC
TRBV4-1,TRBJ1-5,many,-,CASSQDEQQPQHF,TGCGCCAGCAGCCAAGACGAGCAACAGCCCCAGCATTTT
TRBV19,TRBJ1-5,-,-,CASSSRDYSNQPQHF,TGTGCCAGTAGTTCTCGGGACTATAGCAATCAGCCCCAGCATTTT
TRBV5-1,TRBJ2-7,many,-,CASSLAQGPYEQYF,TGCGCCAGCAGCTTGGCCCAGGGTCCGTACGAGCAGTACTTC
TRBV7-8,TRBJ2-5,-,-,CASSLGEPGTQYF,TGTGCCAGCAGCTTAGGAGAACCGGGGACCCAGTACTTC
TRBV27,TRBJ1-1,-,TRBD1,CASSPLQGRDTEAFF,TGTGCCAGCAGTCCCTTACAGGGGCGTGACACTGAAGCTTTCTTT
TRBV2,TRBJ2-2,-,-,CASREDGNTGELFF,TGTGCCAGCAGAGAGGACGGGAACACCGGGGAGCTGTTTTTT
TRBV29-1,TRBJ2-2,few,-,CSVVREGVGTGELFF,TGCAGCGTTGTGCGGGAAGGGGTCGGAACCGGGGAGCTGTTTTTT
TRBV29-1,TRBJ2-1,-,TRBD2,CSARGLAGGLYNEQFF,TGCAGCGCCAGGGGACTAGCGGGGGGACTGTACAATGAGCAGTTCTTC
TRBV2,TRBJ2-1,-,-,CASIIDNEQFF,TGTGCCAGCATTATAGATAATGAGCAGTTCTTC
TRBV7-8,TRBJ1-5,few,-,CASSLAGTSTGPQHF,TGTGCCAGCAGCTTAGCCGGCACCTCGACGGGGCCCCAGCATTTT